The 19 T cell receptor beta chains below come from one sample, sequenced in a study of a mutant IDH1 vaccine in newly diagnosed glioma. Specified time point: week 11, during vaccination. The study gave 300 ug of mutant IDH1 20-mer peptide per vaccine dose, with topical imiquimod. TCRdb keeps only in-frame clones here, not all; method: immunoSEQ multiplex PCR. Of around 100,000 clones in the sample, roughly nine tenths were seen once. Antigens for these TCRs are unknown. Sequences were derived from PBMCs, sampled from a glioma patient whose treatment included an IDH1 peptide vaccine. Receptor source: a woman in her forties or fifties with glioma.

The chain combines TRBV19 with TRBJ1-5; 7 bases are shared with TRBD1. The CDR3 is made up of 14 amino acids. V lost 7 bases and J lost 7; bases outside the gene matches: 10. Germline CDR1 reads LNHDA; CDR2 reads SQIVND (reference sequence). CDR3 DNA: TGTGCCAGTACTCCGGACAGGACTAGGCAGCCCCAGCATTTT. It yields the protein CASTPDRTRQPQHF.

The chain joins TRBV27 to TRBJ2-1; D is ambiguous. Per germline, CDR1 MNHEY and CDR2 SMNVEV (reference sequence). Between the trimmed V and J ends, which lost 3 bases and 0 bases, there was a span of 3 bases. The CDR3 extends over 13 amino acids. The CDR3 DNA sequence: TGTGCCAGCAGTTTGGTCTCCTACAATGAGCAGTTCTTC. It is translated as CASSLVSYNEQFF.

This chain uses TRBV18 with TRBJ2-1, with TRBD2 as a possible D gene (5 bases). The CDR3 is 15 amino acids. Germline CDR1 reads KGHSH; CDR2 reads LQKENI. V was trimmed by 4 bases and J by 10 bases, leaving 20 bases between them. The CDR3 DNA reads as TGTGCCAGCTCACTAAACCGGGAAAGGAGTAACGAGCAGTTCTTC. It encodes CASSLNRERSNEQFF.

This clone came up once. The rearrangement links TRBV7-2 to TRBJ2-7; 9 nucleotides line up with TRBD1. CDR3 length: 15 amino acids. Germline values: CDR1 SGHTA, CDR2 FQGNSA. V gave up 4 bases and J gave up 7 bases; unmatched junction bases: 11. CDR3 region: CASSSTRDRAGEQYF. The DNA of the CDR3 is TGTGCCAGCAGCTCCACCAGGGACAGGGCGGGGGAGCAGTACTTC.

This CDR3 reads CASSIGQATDTQYF. The CDR3 DNA sequence: TGTGCCAGCAGCATCGGACAGGCCACAGATACGCAGTATTTT. The chain employs TRBV9 and TRBJ2-3; TRBD1 matches 7 bases. V was pared by 4 bases and J by 2 bases, with 4 bases of the junction left unmatched. CDR3 length: 14 amino acids. CDR1 SGDLS and CDR2 YYNGEE come from the germline V gene.

The chain uses TRBV5-1 and TRBJ2-3; D may correspond to TRBD1 or TRBD2 (5 bases each). The V and J ends lost 0 bases and 4 bases respectively, with 12 bases between them. This CDR3 region has 15 residues. CDR1 SGHRS and CDR2 YFSETQ come from the germline V gene. Here the CDR3 reads CASSLGTGAADTQYF. The CDR3 nucleotides read TGCGCCAGCAGCTTGGGGACTGGGGCCGCAGATACGCAGTATTTT.

V usage is TRBV30 and J usage is TRBJ1-4, with D maybe TRBD1 (5 bases). Trimming removed 3 bases from V and 8 bases from J, with 13 bases in between. Germline-derived CDR1 and CDR2 are GTSNPN and SVGIG (reference sequence). The CDR3 covers 13 residues. The CDR3 loop reads CAWRTGAEEKLFF. In DNA, the CDR3 is TGTGCCTGGAGAACTGGGGCGGAGGAAAAACTGTTTTTT.

The V call is TRBV7-3, the J call TRBJ2-1; 7 positions match TRBD2. Germline lookup yields CDR1 SGHTA and CDR2 FQGTGA. V lost 2 bases to trimming and J lost 6 bases; unmatched junction nucleotides: 4. The CDR3 sequence is 14 residues long. Here the CDR3 reads CASSLAASGNEQFF. The CDR3, as DNA: TGTGCCAGCAGCTTAGCGGCTAGCGGCAATGAGCAGTTCTTC.

The V call is TRBV20-1, the J call TRBJ1-1; D is uncertain. This CDR3 has 11 residues. V dropped 5 bases and J dropped 5 bases, with 9 bases sitting between them. The V gene's germline CDR1 is DFQATT and CDR2 SNEGSKA (reference sequence). The CDR3 sequence: CSALGRTEAFF. CDR3 coding DNA: TGCAGTGCTTTAGGGAGGACTGAAGCTTTCTTT.

This chain joins TRBV30 and TRBJ2-7, with unresolved D. CDR1 GTSNPN and CDR2 SVGIG come from the germline V gene (reference sequence). V lost 0 bases, J lost 0 bases, and 6 bases lay in between. The CDR3 extends over 13 amino acids. The CDR3 DNA reads as TGTGCCTGGAGTGTGGGCTCCTCCTACGAGCAGTACTTC. Encoded protein: CAWSVGSSYEQYF.

The rearrangement links TRBV28 to TRBJ2-3, with D perhaps matching TRBD2 (6 bases). The CDR3 covers 15 residues. Trimming stripped 3 bases from V and 0 bases from J, with 10 bases between. In germline, CDR1 is MDHEN, CDR2 SYDVKM. CDR3 DNA sequence: TGTGCCAGCAGTTTTCGCGGGGCTAGCACAGATACGCAGTATTTT. Translated, it gives CASSFRGASTDTQYF.

The chain links TRBV6-5 to TRBJ2-7; possibly TRBD1 for D (6 bases). The CDR3 runs 14 residues. V was clipped by 6 bases and J by 3 bases, with 15 bases between them. Looked up from germline, CDR1 is MNHEY and CDR2 is SVGAGI. The DNA of the CDR3 is TGTGCCAGCAGCCTACAGGGAATCGGCTACGAGCAGTACTTC. Protein sequence: CASSLQGIGYEQYF.

V usage is TRBV5-1 and J usage is TRBJ1-1, with D unclear. V was shortened by 0 bases and J by 3 bases, with 12 bases between the two germline ends. The CDR3 runs to 15 residues. CDR1 SGHRS and CDR2 YFSETQ come from the germline V gene. The CDR3 loop is CASSLDRDLYTEAFF. CDR3 coding DNA: TGCGCCAGCAGCTTGGACCGGGATTTGTACACTGAAGCTTTCTTT. Drawing the rest from reference TRBV5-1 and TRBJ1-1, the complete variable domain is KAGVTQTPRYLIKTRGQQVTLSCSPISGHRSVSWYQQTPGQGLQFLFEYFSETQRNKGNFPGRFSGRQFSNSRSEMNVSTLELGDSALYLCASSLDRDLYTEAFFGQGTRLTVV.

V and J are TRBV7-8 and TRBJ2-3, with 8 nucleotides matching TRBD2. This CDR3 spans 17 amino acids. V dropped 2 bases and J dropped 8; count of bases not matched to a gene: 15. CDR1 SGHVS and CDR2 FQNEAQ come from the germline V gene. The CDR3 loop is CASSLQGGSGMGGTQYF. The CDR3 region has the DNA TGTGCCAGCAGCTTACAGGGTGGTAGCGGGATGGGGGGTACGCAGTATTTT.

This clone appeared once. This sequence joins TRBV30 and TRBJ2-1, with 12 bases aligning to TRBD2. V was clipped by 4 bases and J by 8 bases; unmatched bases: 3. The CDR3 totals 13 residues. The germline CDR1 and CDR2 sequences are GTSNPN and SVGIG (reference sequence). The CDR3 sequence: CAWTRLAGDEQFF. The CDR3 region has the DNA TGTGCCTGGACTAGACTAGCGGGGGATGAGCAGTTCTTC.

The chain uses TRBV9 and TRBJ1-6, with a weak D call TRBD1 (5 bases). Germline V CDR1 and CDR2: SGDLS, YYNGEE. The CDR3 runs 15 residues. Trimming stripped 0 bases from V and 5 bases from J, with 9 bases between. The CDR3 nucleotides are TGTGCCAGCAGCGTAGGCGACAGAAATAATTCACCCCTCCACTTT. This encodes CASSVGDRNNSPLHF. The full variable domain, with the rest looked up from reference TRBV9 and TRBJ1-6, is DSGVTQTPKHLITATGQRVTLRCSPRSGDLSVYWYQQSLDQGLQFLIQYYNGEERAKGNILERFSAQQFPDLHSELNLSSLELGDSALYFCASSVGDRNNSPLHFGNGTRLTVT.

This chain links TRBV11-1 with TRBJ2-7; 7 nucleotides match TRBD1. Germline V gives CDR1 SGHAT, CDR2 FQDESV (reference sequence). J was trimmed by 4 bases and V by 2 bases; bases with no gene match: 2. The CDR3 has 13 residues. The chain's CDR3 is CASSLRGLYEQYF. CDR3 in DNA: TGTGCCAGCAGCTTAAGGGGGCTATACGAGCAGTACTTC. Full variable domain (rest looked up from reference TRBV11-1 and TRBJ2-7): EAEVAQSPRYKITEKSQAVAFWCDPISGHATLYWYRQILGQGPELLVQFQDESVVDDSQLPKDRFSAERLKGVDSTLKIQPAELGDSAMYLCASSLRGLYEQYFGPGTRLTVT.

This clone came up once. The V call is TRBV25-1, the J call TRBJ2-1; D may be TRBD2 (5 bases). The CDR3 consists of 17 residues. Trimming removed 5 bases at V and 0 bases at J, with 17 bases between. Germline V lookup: CDR1 MGHDK, CDR2 SYGVNS. Here the CDR3 reads CASSSEVLVSSYNEQFF. The CDR3, as DNA: TGTGCCAGCAGTTCAGAGGTACTAGTTTCCTCCTACAATGAGCAGTTCTTC.

The rearrangement uses TRBV30 and TRBJ1-1; D gene unclear. The CDR3 extends over 12 amino acids. Trimming pared 0 bases from V and 3 bases from J, leaving 5 bases between. Germline values: CDR1 GTSNPN, CDR2 SVGIG (reference sequence). Here the CDR3 reads CAWSVTDTEAFF. CDR3 nucleotide sequence: TGTGCCTGGAGTGTAACTGACACTGAAGCTTTCTTT.